Listed below are T cell receptor beta chains from one sample, sequenced in a study of blood T cell repertoires in COVID-19. Repertoires were generated with immunoSEQ multiplex PCR, while TCRdb's copy carries only in-frame clones and drops some. The sample has tens of thousands of clones, 82% seen once. Sequenced input: peripheral blood. The receptors originated from a man older than 75 with COVID-19, enrolled during active disease. The CDR3 runs from the conserved cysteine through the conserved F or W. D genes are given only for firm matches. Only part of the rows carry a size: once, few, many, or a class if the clone is expanded.

v_call	clone_size	cdr3_length	d_call	j_call	cdr3_aa	cdr3_nt
TRBV9	.	15	TRBD1	TRBJ1-2	CASSPGTGTGVGYTF	TGTGCCAGCAGCCCCGGGACCGGGACAGGGGTTGGCTACACCTTC
TRBV28	.	14	TRBD1	TRBJ1-2	CASSRTGVERGYTF	TGTGCCAGCAGCCGGACAGGGGTGGAGCGTGGCTACACCTTC
TRBV29-1	.	13	.	TRBJ2-3	CSGTGVSPDTQYF	TGCAGTGGAACGGGAGTGTCCCCAGATACGCAGTATTTT
TRBV30	once	13	.	TRBJ1-5	CAWSQGRGQPQHF	TGTGCCTGGAGCCAGGGGAGGGGTCAGCCCCAGCATTTT
TRBV5-1	.	15	TRBD1	TRBJ1-1	CASSTRGRGETEAFF	TGCGCCAGCAGCACCAGGGGGCGTGGGGAAACTGAAGCTTTCTTT
TRBV30	.	13	.	TRBJ1-5	CAWSASTSQPQHF	TGTGCCTGGAGTGCTTCAACATCGCAGCCCCAGCATTTT
TRBV11-1	.	14	TRBD2	TRBJ2-7	CASSSTGGAYEQYF	TGTGCCAGCAGCTCTACGGGGGGTGCGTACGAGCAGTACTTC
TRBV6-4	.	14	.	TRBJ2-3	CASSGAYPPDTQYF	TGTGCCAGCAGTGGGGCATACCCCCCAGATACGCAGTATTTT
TRBV4-3	.	13	.	TRBJ1-1	CASSQEEGTEAFF	TGCGCCAGCAGCCAAGAGGAGGGTACTGAAGCTTTCTTT
TRBV3-1/TRBV3-2	.	14	.	TRBJ1-6	CASSRTDGDSPLHF	TGTGCCAGCAGCCGGACAGATGGGGATTCACCCCTCCACTTT
TRBV11-3	.	12	.	TRBJ2-2	CASSPQRGELFF	TGTGCCAGCAGCCCCCAGCGGGGGGAGCTGTTTTTT
TRBV7-2	few	15	.	TRBJ1-5	CASSPYPGGNQPQHF	TGTGCCAGCAGCCCCTATCCCGGCGGGAATCAGCCCCAGCATTTT
TRBV29-1	.	14	.	TRBJ2-2	CSVSRATNTGELFF	TGCAGCGTGAGCAGGGCGACGAACACCGGGGAGCTGTTTTTT
TRBV6-5	.	13	.	TRBJ2-1	CASSRGTWYEQFF	TGTGCCAGCAGCCGCGGTACTTGGTATGAGCAGTTCTTC
TRBV18	.	17	TRBD1	TRBJ1-1	CASSPRGQGAREGEAFF	TGTGCCAGCTCACCAAGGGGACAGGGGGCGAGAGAGGGTGAAGCTTTCTTT
TRBV9	once	15	.	TRBJ1-2	CASSPSGGHGYGYTF	TGTGCCAGCAGCCCTTCCGGGGGGCATGGCTATGGCTACACCTTC
TRBV19	few	15	.	TRBJ1-1	CASSISLRVGTEAFF	TGTGCCAGTAGTATAAGTCTTCGGGTAGGCACTGAAGCTTTCTTT
TRBV19	.	15	.	TRBJ1-5	CASSIVGRLNQPQHF	TGTGCCAGTAGTATAGTTGGCAGGCTCAATCAGCCCCAGCATTTT
TRBV28	.	13	.	TRBJ1-2	CASSLTETYGYTF	TGTGCCAGCAGTCTGACAGAGACTTATGGCTACACCTTC
TRBV7-2	.	13	.	TRBJ1-1	CASSLYRNTEAFF	TGTGCCAGCAGCTTATATCGGAACACTGAAGCTTTCTTT
TRBV5-1	.	14	.	TRBJ1-4	CASSLGQDNEKLFF	TGCGCCAGCAGCTTGGGACAGGATAATGAAAAACTGTTTTTT
TRBV19	.	17	.	TRBJ1-2	CASSRSTGNRPNYGYTF	TGTGCCAGTAGTCGCTCCACGGGGAATCGCCCAAACTATGGCTACACCTTC
TRBV29-1	.	16	.	TRBJ2-2	CSVEAGPALNTGELFF	TGCAGCGTTGAAGCAGGGCCCGCACTGAACACCGGGGAGCTGTTTTTT
TRBV5-4	.	17	TRBD1	TRBJ1-5	CASSFRDRGLNNQPQHF	TGTGCCAGCAGCTTCCGGGACAGGGGGTTGAACAATCAGCCCCAGCATTTT
TRBV11-2	.	11	.	TRBJ2-3	CASTPADTQYF	TGTGCCAGCACCCCCGCAGATACGCAGTATTTT
TRBV19	once	14	TRBD1	TRBJ1-2	CASSNRDRAYGYTF	TGTGCCAGTAGTAACCGGGACAGGGCCTATGGCTACACCTTC
TRBV18	.	17	TRBD1	TRBJ2-2	CASSPPSGQGDTGELFF	TGTGCCAGCTCACCACCGTCGGGACAGGGAGACACCGGGGAGCTGTTTTTT
TRBV7-9	.	13	.	TRBJ2-3	CASSLIQGDTQYF	TGTGCCAGCAGCTTAATCCAGGGCGATACGCAGTATTTT
TRBV6-2/TRBV6-3	.	13	.	TRBJ1-1	CASSRPQRPEAFF	TGTGCCAGCAGCCGTCCCCAGCGACCTGAAGCTTTCTTT
TRBV15	.	15	.	TRBJ1-2	CATSRPWTAYSSYTF	TGTGCCACCAGCAGACCTTGGACAGCCTATTCGAGCTACACCTTC
TRBV6-5	.	15	.	TRBJ2-2	CASKQGLSNTGELFF	TGTGCCAGTAAACAGGGACTATCGAACACCGGGGAGCTGTTTTTT
TRBV3-1/TRBV3-2	.	13	.	TRBJ2-7	CASKGLGVVEQYF	TGTGCCAGCAAGGGCTTGGGAGTGGTCGAGCAGTACTTC
TRBV30	.	13	.	TRBJ1-6	CAWTSDYNSPLHF	TGTGCCTGGACTAGTGATTATAATTCACCCCTCCACTTT
TRBV7-9	.	17	TRBD2	TRBJ2-3	CASSSFRLAGSTDTQYF	TGTGCCAGCAGCTCTTTCAGACTAGCGGGAAGCACAGATACGCAGTATTTT
TRBV5-4	.	13	.	TRBJ2-2	CASSLDAAGELFF	TGTGCCAGCAGCTTGGATGCGGCGGGGGAGCTGTTTTTT
TRBV9	.	14	.	TRBJ1-3	CASSVAGSGNTIYF	TGTGCCAGCAGCGTAGCGGGCTCTGGAAACACCATATATTTT